The 3 T cell receptor beta chains below all came from one sample that was sequenced in a study of spatial heterogeneity in lung cancer. From the 5' RACE reads, TCRdb called clonotypes with MiXCR, one entry per CDR3 protein. The sample contains around 74,000 distinct CDR3 sequences, 10% to 15% of which appear only once. Time point here: sample taken at primary tumor resection. No cells were sorted before sequencing. The whole RNA sequenced was extracted from tumor, nontumor lung or frozen PBMC. The source was PBMCs, collected at surgery. The receptors derive from a male donor with early-stage non-small cell lung cancer.

This clonotype has more than one count but fewer than ten. The chain employs TRBV7-9 and TRBJ2-7, with 9 bases lining up with TRBD1. CDR1 SEHNR and CDR2 FQNEAQ come from the germline V gene (reference sequence). CDR3 length: 15 amino acids. The V gene end was trimmed by 4 bases and the J gene end by 4 bases; junction bases not matched to a gene: 8. The CDR3 bases are TGTGCCAGCAGCTCAACTTACAGGGGGCAGTACGAGCAGTACTTC. Translated, it gives CASSSTYRGQYEQYF.

The rearrangement uses TRBV7-3 and TRBJ2-3; D uncertain. Germline-derived CDR1 and CDR2 are SGHTA and FQGTGA. The V end was cut by 5 bases, the J end by 0 bases, with 9 bases between. This CDR3 is 14 amino acids long. The CDR3 spells CASSGSASTDTQYF. In DNA form, the CDR3 reads TGTGCCAGCAGCGGTTCGGCTAGCACAGATACGCAGTATTTT.

In its sample, this clonotype was seen a few times. The chain joins TRBV4-3 to TRBJ2-7; TRBD1 matches at 9 bases. Germline V gene data show CDR1 as LGHNA and CDR2 as YSLEER. V shed 4 bases and J 2 bases; nucleotides not matched to a gene: 21. The CDR3 has 20 residues. The CDR3 sequence is CASSLKIRTGASILTYEQYF. The CDR3 DNA reads TGCGCCAGCAGCCTCAAGATCCGGACAGGGGCTTCAATTCTAACCTACGAGCAGTACTTC.